The TCR beta chain described here comes from a study of OX40 agonist ivuxolimab in advanced cancers. On the study more broadly: Ivuxolimab, an agonist antibody against OX40 (CD134), was given to patients. Administration of intravenous ivuxolimab to patients occurred every 2 weeks at 0.01 to 10 mg/kg.

Repertoires were generated with immunoSEQ multiplex PCR, while TCRdb's copy carries only in-frame clones and drops some. The sample gives fewer than 25,000 clones, about 83% of which show up once; approximately 8% is in the top ten. There are 13 residues in the CDR3. V lost 6 bases and J lost 5, with 10 bases in between. Germline V gives CDR1 SEHNR, CDR2 FQNEAQ (reference sequence). Note on this clone: The antigen is not known.

Study observations and caveats: At doses 0.1 to 3.0 mg/kg, CD4+ and CD8+ clones expanded. Researchers did not determine the expanded peripheral T cells' antigen specificity.

The receptor was isolated from an adult with an advanced solid tumor such as melanoma, head and neck, liver or kidney cancer. The chain employs TRBV7-9 and TRBJ1-4; D gene unclear. This specimen was CD4+ or CD8+ T cells sorted from blood, taken in a trial of the OX40 agonist ivuxolimab. CDR3 sequence: CASRSGENEKLFF. The CDR3 region has the DNA TGTGCCAGCAGATCCGGAGAGAATGAAAAACTGTTTTTT.